The 24 T cell receptor beta chains presented below share a single source sample, sequenced in a study of human T cells and chemical hapten exposure. Indicated time point: patch test 1, 2 weeks after DPC sensitization. Treatment denoted: therapeutic diphenylcyclopropenone sensitization with weekly scalp DPC. MiXCR, applied by TCRdb to the RACE reads, yields one record per CDR3 protein. The sample lists roughly 180,000 distinct CDR3 sequences, roughly 14% seen once, with 1.5% to 2% in the top ten. The starting material was whole blood, obtained in connection with sensitization to the hapten diphenylcyclopropenone (DPC). All receptors come from a woman aged 25 to 45 with alopecia areata. Some clones in this sample may be carry-over from other donors' samples.

This clonotype was seen many times. The chain has TRBV12-5 and TRBJ1-5; TRBD1 matches at 7 bases. V gave up 1 base and J gave up 4 bases; unmatched junction bases: 4. Germline V CDR1 and CDR2: LGHNT, FRNRAP. The CDR3 is 15 residues long. The CDR3 is CASGLGQGQNQPQHF. CDR3 nucleotide sequence: TGTGCTAGTGGTTTGGGACAGGGCCAGAATCAGCCCCAGCATTTT.

This clonotype has just a few counts. The gene calls are TRBV7-8 and TRBJ2-1; D remains unclear. Germline CDR1 SGHVS, CDR2 FQNEAQ. V lost 1 base, J lost 3 bases, and 13 bases lay in between. The CDR3 loop spans 16 amino acids. In DNA form, the CDR3 reads TGTGCCAGCAGCTTAGTAAGAATGCCCCTCTACAATGAGCAGTTCTTC. Its protein product is CASSLVRMPLYNEQFF. The complete variable domain, with remaining parts taken from reference TRBV7-8 and TRBJ2-1, reads GAGVSQSPRYKVAKRGQDVALRCDPISGHVSLFWYQQALGQGPEFLTYFQNEAQLDKSGLPSDRFFAERPEGSVSTLKIQRTQQEDSAVYLCASSLVRMPLYNEQFFGPGTRLTVL.

This clonotype has more than one count but fewer than ten. The V gene is TRBV15, the J gene TRBJ2-1, with 8 positions matching TRBD2. Germline-derived CDR1 and CDR2 are LNHNV and YYDKDF (reference sequence). This CDR3 has 19 residues. Trimming removed 0 bases from V and 4 bases from J; junction bases left unmatched: 14. The CDR3 loop reads CATSRDLGLTSGSYNEQFF. Written as DNA, the CDR3 is TGTGCCACCAGCAGAGATTTGGGCCTAACAAGCGGGAGTTACAATGAGCAGTTCTTC. The whole variable domain, remainder taken from reference TRBV15 and TRBJ2-1, is DAMVIQNPRYQVTQFGKPVTLSCSQTLNHNVMYWYQQKSSQAPKLLFHYYDKDFNNEADTPDNFQSRRPNTSFCFLDIRSPGLGDTAMYLCATSRDLGLTSGSYNEQFFGPGTRLTVL.

V usage is TRBV20-1 and J usage is TRBJ2-1; possibly TRBD2 for D (6 bases). The V end was cut by 3 bases, the J end by 0 bases, with 12 bases between. Germline V gives CDR1 DFQATT, CDR2 SNEGSKA (reference sequence). This CDR3 is 15 amino acids long. The CDR3 DNA reads TGCAGTGCTAGGAGGGCTAGCGCCTCCTACAATGAGCAGTTCTTC. This gives the protein CSARRASASYNEQFF.

This clonotype was detected ten times or more. CDR3 sequence: CARGQGKGNQPQHF. The CDR3 nucleotides are TGCGCCAGGGGACAGGGAAAGGGCAATCAGCCCCAGCATTTT. This chain links TRBV5-1 with TRBJ1-5, with 9 bases lining up with TRBD1. V was clipped by 8 bases and J by 2 bases; unmatched bases: 5. Germline CDR1 SGHRS, CDR2 YFSETQ. The CDR3 consists of 14 residues.

This clonotype turned up a few times. The chain recombines TRBV7-2 with TRBJ2-1; a possible D gene is TRBD2 (5 bases). From germline, CDR1 is SGHTA and CDR2 FQGNSA. The CDR3 consists of 12 residues. The germline V and J ends were trimmed by 5 bases and 7 bases, with 9 bases remaining between them. As DNA, the CDR3 is TGTGCCAGCAGCCAGTCGGGGAATGAGCAGTTCTTC. Amino acid sequence: CASSQSGNEQFF.

This rearrangement joins TRBV12-3 or TRBV12-4 to TRBJ1-3; 10 bases agree with TRBD1. The V segment lost 5 bases and the J segment 0 bases; nucleotides outside the gene matches: 4. The CDR3 is 16 residues long. The CDR3 DNA is TGTGCCAGCAGTGGACAGGGGGTCCTCTCTGGAAACACCATATATTTT. Translated: CASSGQGVLSGNTIYF.

This clonotype has just a few counts. The gene calls are TRBV9 and TRBJ1-5; D possibly corresponds to TRBD1 (5 bases). The germline V gene has CDR1 SGDLS and CDR2 YYNGEE. V gave up 0 bases and J gave up 4 bases, with 11 bases separating them. CDR3 length equals 15 residues. This chain's CDR3 is CASSVDGAGNQPQHF. DNA for the CDR3: TGTGCCAGCAGCGTAGATGGGGCAGGGAATCAGCCCCAGCATTTT.

This clonotype was seen a few times. The V call is TRBV27, the J call TRBJ2-3; D not resolved. V lost 7 bases and J 0 bases, leaving 8 bases between the germline ends. CDR3 length: 13 residues. The germline V gene encodes CDR1 MNHEY and CDR2 SMNVEV (reference sequence). CDR3 coding DNA: TGTGCCAGCACAACCAGGAGCACAGATACGCAGTATTTT. Its protein product is CASTTRSTDTQYF.

The chain carries TRBV6-1 and TRBJ1-1; D possibly corresponds to TRBD1 (6 bases). V was trimmed by 5 bases and J by 4 bases, leaving 17 bases between them. The CDR3 consists of 15 residues. The germline V gene encodes CDR1 MNHNS and CDR2 SASEGT. Here the CDR3 reads CASSSGTRGGTEAFF. CDR3 nucleotides: TGTGCCAGCAGTTCTGGGACAAGGGGAGGCACTGAAGCTTTCTTT.

This clonotype appeared many times. The chain combines TRBV12-3 or TRBV12-4 with TRBJ1-5, with D unresolved. The CDR3 length is 13 residues. Trimming cost V 7 bases and J 6 bases, with 13 bases left between them. CDR3 region: CASTPPAGQPQHF. CDR3 DNA sequence: TGTGCCAGCACTCCTCCGGCGGGTCAGCCCCAGCATTTT.

This clonotype was seen a handful of times. This chain uses TRBV6-2 or TRBV6-3 with TRBJ1-1; maybe TRBD1 (5 bases). V was clipped by 6 bases and J by 8 bases, with 13 bases between them. CDR3 length: 12 amino acids. Germline V gives CDR1 MNHEY, CDR2 SVGEGT. In DNA, the CDR3 is TGTGCCAGCAGACTCACAGGTTCCGAAGCTTTCTTT. Amino acid sequence: CASRLTGSEAFF.

The CDR3 protein is CASRRDLQETQYF. The CDR3 DNA sequence: TGTGCCAGCCGAAGGGACTTACAAGAGACCCAGTACTTC. The rearrangement links TRBV7-9 to TRBJ2-5; TRBD2 might be the D (6 bases). V dropped 8 bases and J dropped 2 bases, with 12 bases sitting between them. CDR3 length equals 13 residues. Germline CDR1 is SEHNR and CDR2 is FQNEAQ (reference sequence). The variable domain in full, completed from reference TRBV7-9 and TRBJ2-5, reads DTGVSQNPRHKITKRGQNVTFRCDPISEHNRLYWYRQTLGQGPEFLTYFQNEAQLEKSRLLSDRFSAERPKGSFSTLEIQRTEQGDSAMYLCASRRDLQETQYFGPGTRLLVL.

The V and J genes are TRBV5-1 and TRBJ2-7; the match to TRBD1 covers 9 bases. The CDR3 is 15 amino acids. Germline assignment: CDR1 SGHRS and CDR2 YFSETQ. J gave up 3 bases and V 0 bases, and 4 bases lay outside the gene matches. CDR3 in amino acids: CASSLGGQGIYEQYF. DNA of the CDR3: TGCGCCAGCAGCTTGGGGGGACAGGGAATCTACGAGCAGTACTTC.

This clonotype was found a few times. J is TRBJ2-2 and V is TRBV7-2; TRBD1 matches 11 bases. Germline assignment: CDR1 SGHTA and CDR2 FQGNSA. CDR3 length: 12 residues. Trimming at V came to 5 bases and at J to 15 bases, leaving 5 bases not matched to a gene. CDR3 bases: TGTGCCAGCAGCCCCCGGGACAGGGGGATGTTTTTT. This sequence encodes CASSPRDRGMFF.

This clonotype was seen a single time. This sequence joins TRBV28 and TRBJ2-7, with D tentatively TRBD1 or TRBD2 (5 bases each). The CDR3 has 15 amino acids. The germline V gene has CDR1 MDHEN and CDR2 SYDVKM. Trimming left V 4 bases short and J 3 bases short, with 16 bases between. This CDR3 reads CASSSPGTGLYEQYF. In DNA, the CDR3 is TGTGCCAGCAGTTCTCCCGGGACCGGGCTCTACGAGCAGTACTTC.

This clonotype occurred a few times. V usage is TRBV9 and J usage is TRBJ2-3; 7 nucleotides agree with TRBD1. V shed 3 bases and J 5 bases; nucleotides not matched to a gene: 12. The CDR3 length is 16 residues. Germline V gives CDR1 SGDLS, CDR2 YYNGEE. This CDR3 reads CASSAGDRAVGDTQYF. CDR3 nucleotide sequence: TGTGCCAGCAGCGCCGGGGACAGAGCTGTTGGAGATACGCAGTATTTT.

This clonotype has a count of ten or more. The V and J genes are TRBV2 and TRBJ2-3; D remains unclear. V was trimmed by 4 bases and J by 1 base, leaving 6 bases between them. In germline, CDR1 is SNHLY, CDR2 FYNNEI. CDR3 length: 13 amino acids. The CDR3 sequence is CASSALRTDTQYF. The CDR3 DNA sequence: TGTGCCAGCAGTGCTCTTCGCACAGATACGCAGTATTTT.

This clonotype was detected ten times or more. V usage is TRBV21-1 and J usage is TRBJ1-1; the D call in the table, TRBD1, was not verified against the DNA. TRBV21-1 is a documented pseudogene. The CDR3 is 15 amino acids. The CDR3 here is CASTLGEQGNTEAFF. The CDR3 bases are TGTGCCAGCACCCTTGGGGAACAGGGGAACACTGAAGCTTTCTTT.

The rearrangement uses TRBV11-2 and TRBJ1-1, with 9 bases fitting TRBD1. The germline CDR1 and CDR2 sequences are SGHAT and FQNNGV. V was pared by 0 bases and J by 3 bases, with 2 bases of the junction left unmatched. CDR3 size: 15 residues. The CDR3 reads CASSLDGTGHTEAFF. For the CDR3, the DNA is TGTGCCAGCAGCTTAGATGGGACAGGGCACACTGAAGCTTTCTTT. Looking up the rest from reference TRBV11-2 and TRBJ1-1 gives the full variable domain: EAGVAQSPRYKIIEKRQSVAFWCNPISGHATLYWYQQILGQGPKLLIQFQNNGVVDDSQLPKDRFSAERLKGVDSTLKIQPAKLEDSAVYLCASSLDGTGHTEAFFGQGTRLTVV.

The chain recombines TRBV2 with TRBJ2-6; D gene uncertain. Germline values: CDR1 SNHLY, CDR2 FYNNEI. The germline V and J ends were trimmed by 3 bases and 0 bases, with 6 bases remaining between them. The CDR3 spans 15 residues. The CDR3 sequence is CASSDWTSGANVLTF. DNA for the CDR3: TGTGCCAGCAGTGATTGGACCTCTGGGGCCAACGTCCTGACTTTC.

The V call is TRBV28, the J call TRBJ2-7; D is perhaps TRBD1 or TRBD2 (6 bases each). The germline V gene encodes CDR1 MDHEN and CDR2 SYDVKM. The CDR3 loop spans 14 amino acids. V gave up 6 bases and J gave up 5 bases, with 17 bases separating them. CDR3 region: CASRDGGRVHEQYF. CDR3 nucleotide sequence: TGTGCCAGCAGAGACGGGGGCAGGGTCCACGAGCAGTACTTC.

A few counts support this clonotype. The chain combines TRBV20-1 with TRBJ2-7, with 8 bases identical to TRBD2. J lost 4 bases, V lost 1 base, and 3 bases had no gene match. The CDR3 runs to 13 residues. Per the germline V gene, CDR1 is DFQATT and CDR2 is SNEGSKA (reference sequence). The CDR3 protein is CSARGSGIYEQYF. The CDR3 DNA reads TGCAGTGCTAGAGGTAGCGGGATTTACGAGCAGTACTTC.

V is TRBV19 and J is TRBJ2-3, with TRBD1 matching 9 bases. CDR1 and CDR2 (germline): LNHDA, SQIVND (reference sequence). Unmatched junction bases numbered 9, after V lost 4 bases and J lost 4 bases. This CDR3 is 16 amino acids long. The DNA of the CDR3 is TGTGCCAGTAGTACAAGACAGGGGGAGATGTCAGATACGCAGTATTTT. Its protein is CASSTRQGEMSDTQYF. Supplemented by reference TRBV19 and TRBJ2-3, the full variable domain reads DGGITQSPKYLFRKEGQNVTLSCEQNLNHDAMYWYRQDPGQGLRLIYYSQIVNDFQKGDIAEGYSVSREKKESFPLTVTSAQKNPTAFYLCASSTRQGEMSDTQYFGPGTRLTVL.